The next 15 T cell receptor beta chains were all read from a single sample in a study of immune evolution from preneoplasia to lung adenocarcinoma. Sequencing was performed with immunoSEQ multiplex PCR; in TCRdb, only in-frame clones are kept and a portion is missing. The table lists around 9,300 clones, about four fifths of them singletons. Sequencing was performed on FFPE lung adenocarcinoma in situ tissue. The receptor set was obtained from a person older than 75 with lung adenocarcinoma.

This clone was observed a few times. V usage is TRBV27 and J usage is TRBJ1-1, with D uncertain. From germline, CDR1 is MNHEY and CDR2 SMNVEV (reference sequence). The CDR3 consists of 13 residues. Trimming removed 6 bases at V and 2 bases at J, with 10 bases between. CDR3 loop: CASRIGVNTEAFF. CDR3 coding DNA: TGTGCCAGCAGGATCGGGGTAAACACTGAAGCTTTCTTT.

The rearrangement uses TRBV28 and TRBJ2-7; no clear D gene. Germline V gene lookup returns CDR1 MDHEN and CDR2 SYDVKM. V lost 6 bases and J 2 bases, leaving 14 bases between the germline ends. The CDR3 consists of 14 residues. The CDR3 region has the DNA TGTGCCAGCAGGCCCCTTGGTAGAGCCTACGAGCAGTACTTC. The encoded protein is CASRPLGRAYEQYF. The full variable domain, in which reference TRBV28 and TRBJ2-7 provide the parts outside the CDR3, is DVKVTQSSRYLVKRTGEKVFLECVQDMDHENMFWYRQDPGLGLRLIYFSYDVKMKEKGDIPEGYSVSREKKERFSLILESASTNQTSMYLCASRPLGRAYEQYFGPGTRLTVT.

The chain couples TRBV7-3 to TRBJ1-1; D unresolved. The CDR3 length is 13 residues. V lost 0 bases and J 1 base, leaving 3 bases between the germline ends. CDR1 SGHTA and CDR2 FQGTGA come from the germline V gene. The CDR3 protein is CASSLTPNTEAFF. DNA for the CDR3: TGTGCCAGCAGCTTAACACCGAACACTGAAGCTTTCTTT.

The CDR3 coding sequence is TGTGCCAGCAGCCACCCTGGGTACGAGCAGTACTTC. Its protein is CASSHPGYEQYF. This chain joins TRBV6-5 and TRBJ2-7, with D hard to call. The V gene lost 6 bases and the J gene lost 4 bases, with 10 bases spanning the gap. The germline gives CDR1 MNHEY, CDR2 SVGAGI. This CDR3 is built from 12 residues.

This chain connects TRBV7-8 to TRBJ1-1; TRBD1 aligns across 10 bases. The length of the CDR3 is 16 residues. Germline loops: CDR1 SGHVS, CDR2 FQNEAQ. The trim removed 5 bases at V and 6 bases at J, leaving 12 bases unmatched. CDR3 residues: CASSAHSGQGIPEAFF. CDR3 DNA sequence: TGTGCCAGCAGCGCGCACTCGGGACAGGGGATCCCTGAAGCTTTCTTT.

The V gene is TRBV18, the J gene TRBJ2-4, with D tentatively TRBD1 (5 bases). Per germline, CDR1 KGHSH and CDR2 LQKENI. The CDR3 has 17 residues. Trimming shortened V by 4 bases and J by 3 bases, and 19 bases separated the two germline ends. The CDR3 DNA reads as TGTGCCAGCTCACGCCCACAGGCTACTTTAGGCAAAAACATTCAGTACTTC. Translation gives CASSRPQATLGKNIQYF.

V usage is TRBV20-1 and J usage is TRBJ1-1; no clear D. CDR1 is DFQATT and CDR2 is SNEGSKA in the germline V gene (reference sequence). This CDR3 spans 11 amino acids. V lost 5 bases and J 1 base, leaving 5 bases between the germline ends. This CDR3 reads CSAPENTEAFF. CDR3 in DNA: TGCAGTGCTCCCGAGAACACTGAAGCTTTCTTT.

The rearrangement uses TRBV6-1 and TRBJ2-5; D assignment may be TRBD1 or TRBD2 (5 bases each). Germline assignment: CDR1 MNHNS and CDR2 SASEGT. The CDR3 has 14 amino acids. Trimming shortened V by 6 bases and J by 5 bases, and 16 bases separated the two germline ends. CDR3 DNA: TGTGCCAGCAGGAGGGGACCCCAAGAGGAGACCCAGTACTTC. Amino acid sequence: CASRRGPQEETQYF.

The chain employs TRBV7-6 and TRBJ2-7; no firm D call. CDR3 length: 14 residues. Germline loops: CDR1 SGHVS, CDR2 FNYEAQ. V was shortened by 6 bases and J by 1 base, with 13 bases between the two germline ends. CDR3 in DNA: TGTGCCAGCAGTACCCGCAGGTCTTCCTACGAGCAGTACTTC. Protein product: CASSTRRSSYEQYF. The full variable domain, with the rest looked up from reference TRBV7-6 and TRBJ2-7, is GAGVSQSPRYKVTKRGQDVALRCDPISGHVSLYWYRQALGQGPEFLTYFNYEAQQDKSGLPNDRFSAERPEGSISTLTIQRTEQRDSAMYRCASSTRRSSYEQYFGPGTRLTVT.

The chain joins TRBV19 to TRBJ2-5; D gene ambiguous. Trimming pared 6 bases from V and 0 bases from J, leaving 11 bases between. The CDR3 loop spans 14 amino acids. Per germline, CDR1 LNHDA and CDR2 SQIVND (reference sequence). This CDR3 reads CASRNPGHQETQYF. Here the CDR3 DNA reads TGTGCCAGTAGGAATCCCGGGCACCAAGAGACCCAGTACTTC.

CDR3 nucleotide sequence: TGTGCCAGCTCACCAGGAGCGGGGGGCAACACAGATACGCAGTATTTT. This encodes CASSPGAGGNTDTQYF. The V gene is TRBV18, the J gene TRBJ2-3, with 9 bases identical to TRBD2. Per the germline V gene, CDR1 is KGHSH and CDR2 is LQKENI. CDR3 size: 16 residues. J was trimmed by 2 bases and V by 2 bases; bases with no gene match: 5.

The chain combines TRBV30 with TRBJ1-6, with 9 bases fitting TRBD1. Germline V gives CDR1 GTSNPN, CDR2 SVGIG (reference sequence). This CDR3 has 14 residues. J lost 9 bases, V lost 2 bases, and 5 bases had no gene match. For the CDR3, the DNA is TGTGCCTGGAGTCCCCGACAGGGGGGTTCACCCCTCCACTTT. Translated: CAWSPRQGGSPLHF.

This rearrangement joins TRBV4-1 to TRBJ2-7; 8 positions match TRBD2. With 3 bases clipped from V and 6 bases from J, the junction kept 13 bases outside the gene matches. Germline values: CDR1 MGHRA, CDR2 YSYEKL. The CDR3 is 16 amino acids. Here the CDR3 reads CASSQAPGLEVSEQYF. CDR3 in DNA: TGCGCCAGCAGCCAGGCCCCGGGACTAGAAGTTTCCGAGCAGTACTTC.

The gene calls are TRBV28 and TRBJ1-1; 9 positions agree with TRBD1. CDR3 size: 16 residues. Germline CDR1 reads MDHEN; CDR2 reads SYDVKM. Germline trimming cut 1 base from V and 4 bases from J; bases unmatched to any gene: 7. CDR3 in amino acids: CASSLLGDRVFTEAFF. The CDR3 DNA reads as TGTGCCAGCAGTTTATTGGGGGACAGGGTTTTCACTGAAGCTTTCTTT. The full variable domain, completed using reference TRBV28 and TRBJ1-1, is DVKVTQSSRYLVKRTGEKVFLECVQDMDHENMFWYRQDPGLGLRLIYFSYDVKMKEKGDIPEGYSVSREKKERFSLILESASTNQTSMYLCASSLLGDRVFTEAFFGQGTRLTVV.

The V call is TRBV28, the J call TRBJ1-5; the D gene is possibly TRBD1 (5 bases). This CDR3 region has 17 residues. Trimming took 7 bases from V and 4 from J, leaving 23 bases between them. The V gene's germline CDR1 is MDHEN and CDR2 SYDVKM. The chain's CDR3 is CASTPHSLGGDNQPQHF. CDR3 coding DNA: TGTGCCAGCACCCCGCACTCACTCGGGGGGGATAATCAGCCCCAGCATTTT.